This T cell receptor beta chain is from a study of beta chain features in type 1 diabetes. Study-wide background: Cell yields, gender and age were similar in healthy donors and patients.

Every bit of the isolated RNA underwent reverse transcription, so sequencing read expressed TCRB transcripts. Produced via immunoSEQ multiplex PCR; TCRdb's table is partial and in-frame only. The data show almost 350,000 clones, less than 20% seen once. The CDR3 runs to 12 residues. Per germline, CDR1 GTSNPN and CDR2 SVGIG (reference sequence). This clone was detected only a few times. The sequence derives from a young woman in good health. V is TRBV30 and J is TRBJ1-1; the match to TRBD1 covers 7 bases. The specimen was naive CD4+ T cells from blood. CDR3 sequence reads: CAGGRGATEAFF. CDR3 DNA sequence: TGTGCTGGCGGCAGGGGGGCCACTGAAGCTTTCTTT.